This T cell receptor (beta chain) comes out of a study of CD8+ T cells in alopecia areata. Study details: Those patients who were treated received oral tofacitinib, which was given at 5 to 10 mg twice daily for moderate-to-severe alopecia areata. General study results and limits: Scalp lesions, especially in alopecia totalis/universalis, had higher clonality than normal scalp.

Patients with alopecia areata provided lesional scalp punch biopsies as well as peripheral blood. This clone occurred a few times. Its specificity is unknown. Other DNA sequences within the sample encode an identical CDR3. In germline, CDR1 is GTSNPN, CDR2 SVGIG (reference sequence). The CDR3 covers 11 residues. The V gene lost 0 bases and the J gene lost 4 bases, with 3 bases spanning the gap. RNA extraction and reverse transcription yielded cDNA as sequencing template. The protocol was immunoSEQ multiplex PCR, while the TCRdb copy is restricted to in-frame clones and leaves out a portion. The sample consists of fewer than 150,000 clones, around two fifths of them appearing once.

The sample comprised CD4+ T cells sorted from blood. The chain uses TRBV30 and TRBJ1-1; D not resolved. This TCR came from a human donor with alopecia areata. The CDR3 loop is CAWSVGTEAFF. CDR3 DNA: TGTGCCTGGAGTGTGGGCACTGAAGCTTTCTTT.